The TCR beta chain described here comes from a study of cytomegalovirus exposure and HLA in healthy donors. General study findings and limits: Earlier analysis looked at TCR beta V segments, and most were productive about 87% or about 30% of the time.

Germline V gene sequence: CDR1 LNHDA, CDR2 SQIVND (reference sequence). This CDR3 has 14 amino acids. V lost 4 bases and J lost 6, with 15 bases in between. The PCR was carried out with 60 Vbeta primers and 13 Jbeta primers. Produced via immunoSEQ multiplex PCR; TCRdb's table is partial and in-frame only. The sample has 85,000 to 100,000 clones; around three quarters are singletons. With regard to this clone: The antigen remains unidentified.

Sequenced sample: PBMCs. The clonotype originates from a human donor in good health. V usage is TRBV19 and J usage is TRBJ1-1; tentative D call: TRBD1 (6 bases). The CDR3 spells CASSTPIRGAEAFF. CDR3 DNA sequence: TGTGCCAGTAGTACGCCCATCAGGGGTGCTGAAGCTTTCTTT.